Following are 19 T cell receptor beta chains from one sample sequenced in a study of T-cell memory formation after mild COVID-19. TCRdb processed the 5' RACE reads anew with MiXCR; each CDR3 protein has one entry. The profile shows 450,000 or so distinct CDR3 sequences, 20% of them singletons. The sequenced sample consisted of PBMCs or a T cell subset sorted from them (not recorded which). These receptors were taken from an adult woman who had mild COVID-19 (a few samples of this study predate the infection). Cell type and time point are not known.

Ten or more counts support this clonotype. The chain uses TRBV5-1 and TRBJ2-7, with 8 bases aligning to TRBD2. This CDR3 is built from 14 residues. Germline loops: CDR1 SGHRS, CDR2 YFSETQ. V lost 4 bases and J lost 3; bases outside the gene matches: 6. CDR3 DNA sequence: TGCGCCAGCAGCCCGGGACTAGGTTACTACGAGCAGTACTTC. It encodes CASSPGLGYYEQYF.

This clonotype was counted between two and nine times. The chain recombines TRBV6-1 with TRBJ1-3, with D uncertain. V gave up 4 bases and J gave up 4 bases, with 17 bases separating them. The germline V gene has CDR1 MNHNS and CDR2 SASEGT. The CDR3 runs 16 residues. The CDR3 here is CASSGFVNIEGNTIYF. In DNA, the CDR3 is TGTGCCAGCAGTGGGTTTGTGAACATCGAGGGAAACACCATATATTTT.

The sample holds a few counts of this clonotype. This chain links TRBV20-1 with TRBJ2-5; D uncertain. Germline V gene sequence: CDR1 DFQATT, CDR2 SNEGSKA (reference sequence). This CDR3 region has 12 residues. V gave up 2 bases and J gave up 7 bases, with 11 bases separating them. The CDR3 DNA reads TGCAGTGCTAGACACACAGAGACGACCCAGTACTTC. This gives the protein CSARHTETTQYF.

This clonotype was recorded many times. The gene calls are TRBV7-8 and TRBJ2-5; D remains ambiguous. Looked up from germline, CDR1 is SGHVS and CDR2 is FQNEAQ. The V end was cut by 1 base, the J end by 4 bases, with 13 bases between. There are 15 residues in the CDR3. Here the CDR3 DNA reads TGTGCCAGCAGCTTAGTCCTGTCACGAGTAGAGACCCAGTACTTC. This sequence encodes CASSLVLSRVETQYF.

This clonotype turned up a few times. The gene calls are TRBV5-1 and TRBJ2-7; TRBD1 agrees at 7 bases. The J segment lost 2 bases and the V segment lost 4 bases, leaving 9 bases of the junction unmatched. This CDR3 is built from 15 residues. Germline V gene sequence: CDR1 SGHRS, CDR2 YFSETQ. The CDR3 nucleotides read TGCGCCAGCAGCAAGATGTCGGGACAGCCCTACGAGCAGTACTTC. Its translation: CASSKMSGQPYEQYF.

The V gene is TRBV7-9, the J gene TRBJ2-5, with D possibly being TRBD1 or TRBD2 (5 bases each). Trimming cost V 4 bases and J 1 base, with 10 bases left between them. Germline lookup yields CDR1 SEHNR and CDR2 FQNEAQ (reference sequence). The CDR3 extends over 14 amino acids. The CDR3 region is CASSSPGPQETQYF. The CDR3 DNA is TGTGCCAGCAGCTCCCCGGGACCCCAAGAGACCCAGTACTTC.

There are many counts of this clonotype. The chain has TRBV10-3 and TRBJ2-5; 14 positions agree with TRBD2. CDR1 and CDR2 (germline): ENHRY, SYGVKD. The CDR3 spans 16 residues. J gave up 5 bases and V 6 bases, and 8 bases lay outside the gene matches. Here the CDR3 DNA reads TGTGCCATCAGCTCGGGACTAGCGGGAGCCAGTGAGACCCAGTACTTC. Translating it yields CAISSGLAGASETQYF.

The chain recombines TRBV9 with TRBJ1-2, with D possibly TRBD1 on 6 matching bases. The CDR3 runs to 15 residues. Per germline, CDR1 SGDLS and CDR2 YYNGEE. V lost 6 bases and J 2 bases, leaving 17 bases between the germline ends. CDR3 sequence (DNA): TGTGCCAGCACCTCTAGGGTGGGGGCCAACTATGGCTACACCTTC. Its protein is CASTSRVGANYGYTF.

The table lists this clonotype with a few counts. The chain carries TRBV5-1 and TRBJ1-5, with 7 bases aligning to TRBD1. The CDR3 has 15 residues. Unmatched junction bases numbered 6, after V lost 0 bases and J lost 6 bases. Germline CDR1 is SGHRS and CDR2 is YFSETQ. CDR3 amino acids: CASSLAAGGGQPQHF. The CDR3 DNA sequence: TGCGCCAGCAGCTTGGCAGCAGGGGGGGGTCAGCCCCAGCATTTT.

The chain is built from TRBV4-2 and TRBJ1-4, with TRBD1 matching 10 bases. The CDR3 sequence is 17 residues long. Germline V gene lookup returns CDR1 LGHNA and CDR2 YNFKEQ. Unmatched junction bases numbered 10, after V lost 2 bases and J lost 7 bases. Here the CDR3 reads CASSQRQTGGVSEKLFF. CDR3 coding DNA: TGTGCCAGCAGCCAACGACAGACAGGGGGCGTAAGTGAAAAACTGTTTTTT.

The chain links TRBV19 to TRBJ1-2; 7 bases align to TRBD1. The junction had 14 bases not matched to a gene; V was cut back by 8 bases and J by 11 bases. The germline V gene encodes CDR1 LNHDA and CDR2 SQIVND (reference sequence). This CDR3 spans 13 amino acids. CDR3 region: CASGGRDSLRYTF. As DNA, the CDR3 is TGTGCCAGTGGCGGCCGGGACAGTCTTAGATACACCTTC.

The chain combines TRBV7-6 with TRBJ2-3; TRBD2 aligns across 12 bases. CDR3 length: 16 amino acids. V trimming: 6 bases; J trimming: 5 bases; junction bases outside the gene matches: 9. Germline CDR1 SGHVS, CDR2 FNYEAQ. CDR3 in DNA: TGTGCCAGCAGTCCACATCTAGCGGGGGGGATAGATACGCAGTATTTT. This gives the protein CASSPHLAGGIDTQYF.

This chain joins TRBV5-1 and TRBJ1-2; no clear D gene. Trimming removed 4 bases at V and 7 bases at J, with 17 bases between. There are 14 residues in the CDR3. In germline, CDR1 is SGHRS, CDR2 YFSETQ. CDR3 in DNA: TGCGCCAGCAGCCTTACTGGGATTCGTCTTGGCTACACCTTC. This codes for CASSLTGIRLGYTF.

This rearrangement joins TRBV11-2 to TRBJ2-5, with D uncertain. Germline loops: CDR1 SGHAT, CDR2 FQNNGV. V gave up 0 bases and J gave up 5 bases, with 16 bases separating them. This CDR3 has 16 amino acids. CDR3 bases: TGTGCCAGCAGCTTAGAGGCAGCGATGGGTGGGGAGACCCAGTACTTC. Its translation is CASSLEAAMGGETQYF. The full variable domain, in which reference TRBV11-2 and TRBJ2-5 provide the parts outside the CDR3, is EAGVAQSPRYKIIEKRQSVAFWCNPISGHATLYWYQQILGQGPKLLIQFQNNGVVDDSQLPKDRFSAERLKGVDSTLKIQPAKLEDSAVYLCASSLEAAMGGETQYFGPGTRLLVL.

The chain links TRBV12-3 or TRBV12-4 to TRBJ1-2; no clear D. V lost 6 bases, J lost 3 bases, and 17 bases lay in between. This CDR3 contains 15 residues. The CDR3, as DNA: TGTGCCAGCAGCCCAGAGGGTAAGCTTGACTATGGCTACACCTTC. This encodes CASSPEGKLDYGYTF.

This clonotype was recorded a few times. This chain connects TRBV23-1 to TRBJ1-2, with 8 bases identical to TRBD1. TRBV23-1 is an ORF, with its function uncertain. The CDR3 consists of 16 residues. V dropped 0 bases and J dropped 4; count of bases not matched to a gene: 7. The CDR3 sequence: CASSQSGTGPGYGYTF. The CDR3 DNA sequence: TGCGCCAGCAGTCAATCGGGGACAGGTCCGGGCTATGGCTACACCTTC.

V usage is TRBV20-1 and J usage is TRBJ2-1; 7 bases are a match to TRBD2. Germline V CDR1 and CDR2: DFQATT, SNEGSKA (reference sequence). CDR3 length equals 13 residues. With 5 bases clipped from V and 2 bases from J, the junction kept 3 bases outside the gene matches. This CDR3 is CSAPREAYNEQFF. CDR3 nucleotide sequence: TGCAGTGCTCCTCGGGAGGCCTACAATGAGCAGTTCTTC.

This clonotype has ten or more counts. The chain combines TRBV20-1 with TRBJ1-5, with D possibly matching TRBD1 (5 bases). Germline CDR1 is DFQATT and CDR2 is SNEGSKA (reference sequence). The CDR3 covers 14 residues. V lost 6 bases and J 1 base, leaving 13 bases between the germline ends. CDR3 nucleotides: TGCAGTGCGGCGACAGTGGGAAGCAATCAGCCCCAGCATTTT. It is translated as CSAATVGSNQPQHF.

This clonotype was detected many times. The V and J genes are TRBV6-1 and TRBJ2-7; D may match TRBD1 or TRBD2 (6 bases each). V was pared by 1 base and J by 3 bases, with 13 bases between. Per germline, CDR1 MNHNS and CDR2 SASEGT. The CDR3 is 15 residues long. The CDR3 protein is CASSEEGGAIYEQYF. As DNA, the CDR3 is TGTGCCAGCAGTGAAGAGGGGGGCGCAATCTACGAGCAGTACTTC.